The 17 T cell receptor beta chains reported below all come from one sample, sequenced in a study of T cell repertoires in cytomegalovirus infection. In TCRdb, the reads were re-called with MiXCR into one record per CDR3 protein. The sample has about 440,000 distinct CDR3 sequences, under 40% seen once. The specimen was PBMCs. All receptors come from a human donor in good health (CMV status not recorded). Some clones in this sample may be carry-over from other donors' samples.

V and J are TRBV19 and TRBJ2-3; D is possibly TRBD2 (5 bases). Trimming cost V 8 bases and J 3 bases, with 15 bases left between them. The CDR3 has 14 residues. Looked up from germline, CDR1 is LNHDA and CDR2 is SQIVND (reference sequence). CDR3 sequence (DNA): TGTGCCAGTGCCGCTAGCCCGGCGACAGATACGCAGTATTTT. Translation: CASAASPATDTQYF.

This chain joins TRBV4-1 and TRBJ1-5; unclear D gene. CDR3 length: 13 residues. V lost 8 bases to trimming and J lost 4 bases, with 12 bases between them. Germline loops: CDR1 MGHRA, CDR2 YSYEKL. CDR3: CASSLVANQPQHF. The CDR3 coding sequence is TGCGCCAGCTCCCTTGTTGCAAATCAGCCCCAGCATTTT.

The chain uses TRBV15 and TRBJ1-5; D not certain. Trimming pared 1 base from V and 2 bases from J, leaving 9 bases between. This CDR3 comprises 15 residues. Per the germline V gene, CDR1 is LNHNV and CDR2 is YYDKDF (reference sequence). Here the CDR3 reads CATSRGGSRNQPQHF. In DNA, the CDR3 is TGTGCCACCAGCAGAGGTGGCAGCCGCAATCAGCCCCAGCATTTT.

The chain joins TRBV6-1 to TRBJ1-1; TRBD1 matches at 8 bases. Trimming removed 6 bases from V and 3 bases from J; junction bases left unmatched: 6. This CDR3 comprises 14 residues. CDR1 and CDR2 from the germline V gene are MNHNS and SASEGT. CDR3 region: CASRRTGRHTEAFF. For the CDR3, the DNA is TGTGCCAGCAGAAGGACAGGGAGGCACACTGAAGCTTTCTTT.

CDR3 in DNA: TGTGCCAGCAGCCAGCTTAGGACCGGGATTGTGGACGGGGAGCTGTTTTTT. This translates into CASSQLRTGIVDGELFF. The chain joins TRBV6-1 to TRBJ2-2; D is possibly TRBD2 (5 bases). Germline-derived CDR1 and CDR2 are MNHNS and SASEGT. The V end lost 6 bases, the J end lost 7 bases, and 24 bases lay between the germline ends. The CDR3 contains 17 residues.

The sample holds a few counts of this clonotype. V gene TRBV5-1 combines with J gene TRBJ2-1, with no clear D. V was pared by 5 bases and J by 5 bases, with 17 bases between. This CDR3 contains 15 residues. CDR1 and CDR2 from the germline V gene are SGHRS and YFSETQ. The CDR3, as DNA: TGCGCCAGCAGTTCGGAACCTTCAAATCACAATGAGCAGTTCTTC. Its translation: CASSSEPSNHNEQFF.

In regard to this clonotype: The CDR3 end shows no conserved phenylalanine or tryptophan, and so a read error is likely. V and J are TRBV12-3 or TRBV12-4 and TRBJ2-5; 9 nucleotides align to TRBD1. CDR3 size: 11 residues. V shed 8 bases, J shed 5 bases, and the junction held 0 bases outside the gene matches. The CDR3 loop reads CASGQGETQYL. Written as DNA, the CDR3 is TGTGCCAGCGGACAGGGGGAGACCCAGTACTTA.

This clonotype was observed a few times. The CDR3 region has the DNA TGTGCCAGCAGCCTCCTGGTTGCAACTAATGAAAAACTGTTTTTT. Protein: CASSLLVATNEKLFF. This sequence joins TRBV7-9 and TRBJ1-4; D call uncertain. Between the trimmed V and J ends, which lost 5 bases and 0 bases, there was a span of 10 bases. Germline V gene lookup returns CDR1 SEHNR and CDR2 FQNEAQ (reference sequence). CDR3 size: 15 residues.

The sample holds a few counts of this clonotype. CDR3 sequence reads: CASSQVAATNYGYTF. In DNA, the CDR3 is TGCGCCAGCAGCCAAGTGGCCGCTACTAACTATGGCTACACCTTC. This chain links TRBV4-1 with TRBJ1-2; D is undetermined. V lost 1 base to trimming and J lost 0 bases, with 9 bases between them. The germline gives CDR1 MGHRA, CDR2 YSYEKL. This CDR3 region has 15 residues.

This clonotype was recorded many times. V usage is TRBV7-6 and J usage is TRBJ2-3, with D possibly matching TRBD2 (5 bases). The CDR3 totals 14 residues. V lost 7 bases and J lost 4, with 15 bases in between. Germline loops: CDR1 SGHVS, CDR2 FNYEAQ. In DNA, the CDR3 is TGTGCCAGCACCCTAGCCCCCGGGGCAGATACGCAGTATTTT. It is translated as CASTLAPGADTQYF.

This clonotype was observed at least ten times. V usage is TRBV6-6 and J usage is TRBJ1-1, with 7 bases aligning to TRBD1. In germline, CDR1 is MNHNY, CDR2 SVGAGI (reference sequence). Unmatched junction bases numbered 11, after V lost 7 bases and J lost 6 bases. The CDR3 loop spans 14 amino acids. The CDR3 region has the DNA TGTGCCAGCACTAGACAGGGACCCGTTGCTGAAGCTTTCTTT. It encodes CASTRQGPVAEAFF.

This clonotype was picked up a small number of times. The chain carries TRBV24-1 and TRBJ1-5, with a weak D call TRBD1 (6 bases). This CDR3 comprises 16 residues. Deletions cut 6 bases from V and 1 base from J, with 15 bases between. The germline gives CDR1 KGHDR, CDR2 SFDVKD. The CDR3 region has the DNA TGTGCCACCAGTAGCGGGGGGCAGGGCAGCAATCAGCCCCAGCATTTT. Encoded protein: CATSSGGQGSNQPQHF.

Turning to this clonotype: The junction does not match germline at one end; this may be a read error. The chain employs TRBV6-6 and TRBJ2-7; D gene ambiguous. The CDR3 spans 13 residues. CDR1 is MNHNY, CDR2 SVGAGI, per germline (reference sequence). CDR3 nucleotides: TGTGCCAGCGGTTATATGGTGTCCTACGAGCAGTACTTC. As protein: CASGYMVSYEQYF.

The chain is built from TRBV19 and TRBJ2-3; possible D gene TRBD1, 6 bases. V shed 5 bases and J shed 0 bases, with 15 bases lying between them. The CDR3 covers 16 residues. CDR1 LNHDA and CDR2 SQIVND come from the germline V gene (reference sequence). The CDR3 reads CASSPQSGHSTDTQYF. The CDR3 coding sequence is TGTGCCAGTAGTCCACAGTCGGGACATAGCACAGATACGCAGTATTTT.

About this clonotype itself: It is likely a read error, because the conserved phenylalanine at the end of the CDR3 is missing. This chain joins TRBV14 and TRBJ2-3, with a tentative D call TRBD2 (6 bases). V lost 3 bases to trimming and J lost 1 base, with 14 bases between them. This CDR3 spans 16 amino acids. Germline V lookup: CDR1 SGHDN, CDR2 FVKESK. CDR3 DNA: TGTGCCAGCAGCCAGCGGACTATCCCAGGCACAGATACGCAGTATTCT. Protein: CASSQRTIPGTDTQYS.

This chain joins TRBV24-1 and TRBJ2-1, with 8 bases aligning to TRBD1. Germline V gene data show CDR1 as KGHDR and CDR2 as SFDVKD. This CDR3 is 20 amino acids long. V shed 2 bases and J 4 bases; nucleotides not matched to a gene: 18. The CDR3, as DNA: TGTGCCACCAGTGATTACCCCGGTAGGACAGGGAGAGGATCGTACAATGAGCAGTTCTTC. It is translated as CATSDYPGRTGRGSYNEQFF.

This clonotype was detected only a few times. The chain has TRBV7-2 and TRBJ1-1; unclear D gene. The CDR3 covers 15 residues. The ends were cut back, 5 bases at V and 1 base at J, with 14 bases in the middle. Germline assignment: CDR1 SGHTA and CDR2 FQGNSA. CDR3 in DNA: TGTGCCAGCAGCCCTCCCGGACTGAGGAACACTGAAGCTTTCTTT. Protein product: CASSPPGLRNTEAFF.